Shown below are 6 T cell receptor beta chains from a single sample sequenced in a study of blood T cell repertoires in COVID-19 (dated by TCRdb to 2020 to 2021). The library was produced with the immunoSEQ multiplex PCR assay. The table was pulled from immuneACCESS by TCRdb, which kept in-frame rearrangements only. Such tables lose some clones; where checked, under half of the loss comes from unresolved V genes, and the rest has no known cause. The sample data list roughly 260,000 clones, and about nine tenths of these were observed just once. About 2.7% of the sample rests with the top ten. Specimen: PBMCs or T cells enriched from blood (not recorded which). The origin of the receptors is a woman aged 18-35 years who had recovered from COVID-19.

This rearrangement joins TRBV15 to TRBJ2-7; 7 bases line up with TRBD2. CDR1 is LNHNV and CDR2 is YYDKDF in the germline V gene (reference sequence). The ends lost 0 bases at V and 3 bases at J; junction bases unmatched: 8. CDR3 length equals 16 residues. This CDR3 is CATSRDSRDYFYEQYF. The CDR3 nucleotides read TGTGCCACCAGCAGAGATAGCCGGGACTATTTCTACGAGCAGTACTTC.

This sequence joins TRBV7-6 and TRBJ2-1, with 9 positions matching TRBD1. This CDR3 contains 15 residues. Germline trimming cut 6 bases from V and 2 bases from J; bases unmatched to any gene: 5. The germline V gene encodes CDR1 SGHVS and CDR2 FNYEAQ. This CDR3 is CASSRDRATYNEQFF. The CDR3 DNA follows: TGTGCCAGCAGTCGGGACAGGGCCACCTACAATGAGCAGTTCTTC.

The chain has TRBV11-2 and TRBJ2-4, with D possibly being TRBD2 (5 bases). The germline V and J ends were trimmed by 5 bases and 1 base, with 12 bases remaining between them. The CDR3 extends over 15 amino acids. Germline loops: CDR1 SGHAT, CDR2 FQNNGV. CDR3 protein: CASSGHSGAKNIQYF. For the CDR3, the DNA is TGTGCCAGCAGCGGCCACTCGGGGGCCAAAAACATTCAGTACTTC.

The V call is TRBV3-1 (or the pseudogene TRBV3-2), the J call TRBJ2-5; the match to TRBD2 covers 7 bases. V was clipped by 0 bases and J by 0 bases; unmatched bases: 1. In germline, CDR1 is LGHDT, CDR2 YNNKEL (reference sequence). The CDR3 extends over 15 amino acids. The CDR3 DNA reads TGTGCCAGCAGCCAAGAGGCGGGGGACCAAGAGACCCAGTACTTC. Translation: CASSQEAGDQETQYF.

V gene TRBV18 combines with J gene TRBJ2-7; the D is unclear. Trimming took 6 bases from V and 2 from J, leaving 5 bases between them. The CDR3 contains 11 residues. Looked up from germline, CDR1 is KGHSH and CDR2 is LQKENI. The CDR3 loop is CASSPAYEQYF. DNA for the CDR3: TGTGCCAGCTCCCCCGCCTACGAGCAGTACTTC.

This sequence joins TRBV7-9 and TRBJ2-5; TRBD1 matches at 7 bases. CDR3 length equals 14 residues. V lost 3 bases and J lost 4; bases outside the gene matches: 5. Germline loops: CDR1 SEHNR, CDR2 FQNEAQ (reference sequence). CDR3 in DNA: TGTGCCAGCAGCTTTAACAGGGGTCGAGAGACCCAGTACTTC. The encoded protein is CASSFNRGRETQYF.